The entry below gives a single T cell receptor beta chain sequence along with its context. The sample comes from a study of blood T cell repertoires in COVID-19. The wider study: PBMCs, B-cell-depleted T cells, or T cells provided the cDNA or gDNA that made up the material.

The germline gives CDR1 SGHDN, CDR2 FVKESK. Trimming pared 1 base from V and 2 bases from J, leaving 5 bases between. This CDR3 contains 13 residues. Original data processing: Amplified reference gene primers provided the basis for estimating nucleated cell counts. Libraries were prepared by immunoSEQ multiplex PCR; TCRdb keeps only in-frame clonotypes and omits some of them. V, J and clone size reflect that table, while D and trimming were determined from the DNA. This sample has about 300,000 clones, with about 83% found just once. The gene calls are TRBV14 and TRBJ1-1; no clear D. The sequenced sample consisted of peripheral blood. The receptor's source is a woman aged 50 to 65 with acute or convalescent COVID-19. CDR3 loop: CASSQAKNTEAFF. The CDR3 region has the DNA TGTGCCAGCAGCCAAGCAAAAAACACTGAAGCTTTCTTT. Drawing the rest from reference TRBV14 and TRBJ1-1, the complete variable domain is EAGVTQFPSHSVIEKGQTVTLRCDPISGHDNLYWYRRVMGKEIKFLLHFVKESKQDESGMPNNRFLAERTGGTYSTLKVQPAELEDSGVYFCASSQAKNTEAFFGQGTRLTVV.